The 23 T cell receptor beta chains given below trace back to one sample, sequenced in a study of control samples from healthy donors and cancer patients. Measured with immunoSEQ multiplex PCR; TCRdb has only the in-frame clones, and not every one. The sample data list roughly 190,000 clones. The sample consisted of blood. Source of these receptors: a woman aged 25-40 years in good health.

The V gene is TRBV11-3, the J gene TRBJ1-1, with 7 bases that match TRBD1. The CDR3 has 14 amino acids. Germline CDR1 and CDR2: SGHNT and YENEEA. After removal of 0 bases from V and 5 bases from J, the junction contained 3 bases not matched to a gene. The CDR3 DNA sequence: TGTGCCAGCAGCTTAGACCACAGGGGAACTGAAGCTTTCTTT. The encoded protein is CASSLDHRGTEAFF.

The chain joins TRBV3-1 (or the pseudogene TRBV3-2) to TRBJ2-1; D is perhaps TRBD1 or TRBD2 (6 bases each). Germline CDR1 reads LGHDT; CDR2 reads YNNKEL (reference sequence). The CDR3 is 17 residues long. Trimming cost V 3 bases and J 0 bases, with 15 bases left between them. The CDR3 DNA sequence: TGTGCCAGCAGCCATAACCAGGGGAGGAGCTCCTACAATGAGCAGTTCTTC. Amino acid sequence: CASSHNQGRSSYNEQFF.

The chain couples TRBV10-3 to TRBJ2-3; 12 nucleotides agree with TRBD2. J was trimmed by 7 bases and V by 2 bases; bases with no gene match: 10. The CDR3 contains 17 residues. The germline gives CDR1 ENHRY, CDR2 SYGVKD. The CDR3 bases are TGTGCCATCAGTGAGCGGGCTAGCGGGGGGGGCGACAATACGCAGTATTTT. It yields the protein CAISERASGGGDNTQYF.

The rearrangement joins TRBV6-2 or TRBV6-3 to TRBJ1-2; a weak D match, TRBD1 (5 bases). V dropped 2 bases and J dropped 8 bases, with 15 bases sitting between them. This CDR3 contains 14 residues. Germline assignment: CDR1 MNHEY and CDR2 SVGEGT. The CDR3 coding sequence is TGTGCCAGCAGTTACCCGTCAGGGAATCGCGGCTACACCTTC. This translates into CASSYPSGNRGYTF.

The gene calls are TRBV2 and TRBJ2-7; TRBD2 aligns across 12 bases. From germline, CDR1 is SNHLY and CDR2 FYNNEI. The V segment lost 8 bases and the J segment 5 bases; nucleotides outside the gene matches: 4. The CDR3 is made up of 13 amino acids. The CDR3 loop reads CASPTSGGNEQYF. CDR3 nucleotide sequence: TGTGCCAGCCCGACTAGCGGGGGTAACGAGCAGTACTTC.

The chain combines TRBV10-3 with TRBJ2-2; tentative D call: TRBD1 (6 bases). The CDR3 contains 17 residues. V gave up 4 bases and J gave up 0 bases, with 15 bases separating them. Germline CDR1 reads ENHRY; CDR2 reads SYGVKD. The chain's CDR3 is CAISGGTGTTNTGELFF. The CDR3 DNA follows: TGTGCCATCAGTGGAGGGACCGGGACAACGAACACCGGGGAGCTGTTTTTT.

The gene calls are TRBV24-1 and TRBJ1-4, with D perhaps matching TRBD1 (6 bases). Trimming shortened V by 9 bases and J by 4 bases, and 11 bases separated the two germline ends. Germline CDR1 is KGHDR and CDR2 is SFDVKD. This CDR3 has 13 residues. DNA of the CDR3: TGTGCCACCTCTCAAGGGGGTAATGAAAAACTGTTTTTT. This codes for CATSQGGNEKLFF.

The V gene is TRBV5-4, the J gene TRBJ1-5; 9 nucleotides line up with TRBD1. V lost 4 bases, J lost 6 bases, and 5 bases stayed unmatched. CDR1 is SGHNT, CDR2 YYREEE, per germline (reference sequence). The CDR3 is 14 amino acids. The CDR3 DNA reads TGTGCCAGCAGCCGGGACAGGGAGGCTCAGCCCCAGCATTTT. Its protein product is CASSRDREAQPQHF.

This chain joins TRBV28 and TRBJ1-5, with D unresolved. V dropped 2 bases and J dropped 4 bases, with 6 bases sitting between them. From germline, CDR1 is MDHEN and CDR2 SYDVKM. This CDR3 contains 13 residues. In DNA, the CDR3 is TGTGCCAGCAGTTTAGGTTGGAATCAGCCCCAGCATTTT. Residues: CASSLGWNQPQHF.

The CDR3 sequence: CASSLDRDWQPQHF. The DNA of the CDR3 is TGTGCCAGCAGCCTAGACAGGGATTGGCAGCCCCAGCATTTT. The chain uses TRBV7-2 and TRBJ1-5; 7 nucleotides align to TRBD1. CDR1 and CDR2 (germline): SGHTA, FQGNSA. This CDR3 spans 14 amino acids. V lost 5 bases, J lost 7 bases, and 8 bases stayed unmatched.

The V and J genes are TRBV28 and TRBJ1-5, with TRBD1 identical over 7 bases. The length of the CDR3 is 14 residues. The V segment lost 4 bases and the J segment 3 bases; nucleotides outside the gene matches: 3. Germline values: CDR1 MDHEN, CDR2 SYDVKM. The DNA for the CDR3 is TGTGCCAGCAGTTGGACAGGCGTCAATCAGCCCCAGCATTTT. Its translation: CASSWTGVNQPQHF.

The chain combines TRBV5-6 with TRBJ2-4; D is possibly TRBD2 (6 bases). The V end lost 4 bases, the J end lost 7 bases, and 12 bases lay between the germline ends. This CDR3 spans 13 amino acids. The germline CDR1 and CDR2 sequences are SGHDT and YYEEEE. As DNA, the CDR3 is TGTGCCAGCAGCCCTCCGGGGGACAACATTCAGTACTTC. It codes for CASSPPGDNIQYF.

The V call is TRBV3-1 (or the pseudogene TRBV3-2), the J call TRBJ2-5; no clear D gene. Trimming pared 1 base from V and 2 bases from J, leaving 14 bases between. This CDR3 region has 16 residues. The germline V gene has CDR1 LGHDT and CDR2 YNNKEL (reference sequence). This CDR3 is CASSQGSVSLQETQYF. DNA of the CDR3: TGTGCCAGCAGCCAAGGGTCAGTTAGCTTGCAAGAGACCCAGTACTTC.

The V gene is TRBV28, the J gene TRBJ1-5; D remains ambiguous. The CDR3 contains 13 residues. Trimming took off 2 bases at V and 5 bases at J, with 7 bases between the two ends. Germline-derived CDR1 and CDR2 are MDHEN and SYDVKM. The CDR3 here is CASSLGLYQPQHF. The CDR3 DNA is TGTGCCAGCAGTTTAGGCCTCTATCAGCCCCAGCATTTT.

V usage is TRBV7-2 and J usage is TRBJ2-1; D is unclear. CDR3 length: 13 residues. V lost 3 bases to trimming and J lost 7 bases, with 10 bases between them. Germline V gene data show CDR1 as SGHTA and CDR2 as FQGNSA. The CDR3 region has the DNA TGTGCCAGCAGCTTTCAATTGGGTAATGAGCAGTTCTTC. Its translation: CASSFQLGNEQFF.

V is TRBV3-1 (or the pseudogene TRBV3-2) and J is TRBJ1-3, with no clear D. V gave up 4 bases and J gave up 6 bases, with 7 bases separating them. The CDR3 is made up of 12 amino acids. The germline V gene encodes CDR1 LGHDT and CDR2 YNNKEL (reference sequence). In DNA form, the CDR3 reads TGTGCCAGCAGCCCTGGTCCAAACACCATATATTTT. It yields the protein CASSPGPNTIYF.

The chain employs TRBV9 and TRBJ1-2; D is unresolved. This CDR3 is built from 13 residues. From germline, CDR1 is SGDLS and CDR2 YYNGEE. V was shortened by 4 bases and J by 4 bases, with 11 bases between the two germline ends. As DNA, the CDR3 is TGTGCCAGCAGCCCCCCCGGAGCCTATGGCTACACCTTC. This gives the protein CASSPPGAYGYTF. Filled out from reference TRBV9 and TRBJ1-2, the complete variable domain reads DSGVTQTPKHLITATGQRVTLRCSPRSGDLSVYWYQQSLDQGLQFLIQYYNGEERAKGNILERFSAQQFPDLHSELNLSSLELGDSALYFCASSPPGAYGYTFGSGTRLTVV.

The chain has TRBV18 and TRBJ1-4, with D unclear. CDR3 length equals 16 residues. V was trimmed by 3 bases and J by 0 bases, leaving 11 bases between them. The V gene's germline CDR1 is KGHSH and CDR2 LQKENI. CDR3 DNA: TGTGCCAGCTCACCTTCCGGCGGCGCAACTAATGAAAAACTGTTTTTT. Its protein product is CASSPSGGATNEKLFF.

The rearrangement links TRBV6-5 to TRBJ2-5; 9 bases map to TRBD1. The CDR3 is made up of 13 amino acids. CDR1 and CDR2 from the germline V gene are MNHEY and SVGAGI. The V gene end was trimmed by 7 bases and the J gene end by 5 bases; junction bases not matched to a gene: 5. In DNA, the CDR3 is TGTGCCAGCACATGGACAGGGGTGGAGACCCAGTACTTC. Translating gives CASTWTGVETQYF.

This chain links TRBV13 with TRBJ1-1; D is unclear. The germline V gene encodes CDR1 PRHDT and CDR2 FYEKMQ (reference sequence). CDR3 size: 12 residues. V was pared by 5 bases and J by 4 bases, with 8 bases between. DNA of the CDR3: TGTGCCAGCAGCCAAGGGTTCACTGAAGCTTTCTTT. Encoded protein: CASSQGFTEAFF. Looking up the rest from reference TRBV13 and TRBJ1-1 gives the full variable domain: AAGVIQSPRHLIKEKRETATLKCYPIPRHDTVYWYQQGPGQDPQFLISFYEKMQSDKGSIPDRFSAQQFSDYHSELNMSSLELGDSALYFCASSQGFTEAFFGQGTRLTVV.

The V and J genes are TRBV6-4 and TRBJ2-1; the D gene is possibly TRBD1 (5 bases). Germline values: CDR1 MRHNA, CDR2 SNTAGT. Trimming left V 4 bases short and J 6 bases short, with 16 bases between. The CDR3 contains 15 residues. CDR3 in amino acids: CASSGGSRAPNEQFF. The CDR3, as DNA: TGTGCCAGCAGTGGCGGAAGCAGGGCCCCCAATGAGCAGTTCTTC.

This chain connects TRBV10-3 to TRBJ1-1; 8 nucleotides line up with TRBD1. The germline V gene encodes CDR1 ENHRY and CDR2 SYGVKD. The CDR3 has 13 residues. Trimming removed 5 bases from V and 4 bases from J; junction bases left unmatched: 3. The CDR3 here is CAISTGGGTEAFF. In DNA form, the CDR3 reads TGTGCCATCAGTACAGGGGGTGGCACTGAAGCTTTCTTT.

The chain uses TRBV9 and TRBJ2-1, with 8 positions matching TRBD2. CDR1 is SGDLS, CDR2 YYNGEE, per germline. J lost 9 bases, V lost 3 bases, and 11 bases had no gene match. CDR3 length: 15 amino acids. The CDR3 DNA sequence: TGTGCCAGCAGCGCGACTAGCGCAACTCTTGGTGAGCAGTTCTTC. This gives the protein CASSATSATLGEQFF.